This T cell receptor (beta chain) originates from a study of shared clonotypes between healthy human individuals. Study-level background: A couple of women and a few men aged 18 to 49 made up the donors. Three plates were used per donor for CD4 naive, three for CD4 memory, two for CD8 naive and one for CD8 memory.

Comments on this clone: The antigen is not known.

The CDR3 extends over 14 amino acids. V was clipped by 6 bases and J by 6 bases, with 14 bases between them. Looked up from germline, CDR1 is MNHEY and CDR2 is SVGAGI. This table comes from immunoSEQ multiplex PCR, and its TCRdb copy is limited to in-frame clones, with some not included. The table records 2 million to 3 million clones, 80% to 95% of them present only once. General study findings and limits: Clonotypes not shared had lower generation probabilities than those common to all four donors.

Subsets obtained from CD4+ cells comprised CD45RA+ naive and CD45RA-negative memory cells. Sequenced input: naive CD4+ T cells from PBMCs. The subset denotes: CD45RA+ positively selected. This TCR was sampled from a man between 18 and 29 years old in good health. Some clones in this sample may be carry-over from other donors' samples. V and J are TRBV6-5 and TRBJ1-4; possible D gene TRBD1, 5 bases. CDR3 coding DNA: TGTGCCAGCAGCTGGGGCGAGGCTGATGAAAAACTGTTTTTT. Encoded protein: CASSWGEADEKLFF.